This entry lists 6 T cell receptor beta chains sequenced from one sample in a study of CD8+CD57+ T cells in acquired aplastic anemia. CDR3 and TCR beta VDJ profiling relied on genomic DNA as the template. TCRdb re-derived calls from the reads in MiXCR, one entry per CDR3 protein. The sample lists just over 400,000 distinct CDR3 sequences; about 70% were seen once. The sequencing sample was made of sorted CD4+, CD8+, or CD8+CD57+ T cells (not recorded which) from PBMCs. Every receptor here comes from a human donor in good health, serving as a control.

CDR3 protein: CASSLTSDGYTF. DNA for the CDR3: TGTGCCAGCAGCTTAACCAGCGACGGCTACACCTTC. This chain joins TRBV7-2 and TRBJ1-2; no clear D. Germline V gene lookup returns CDR1 SGHTA and CDR2 FQGNSA. This CDR3 spans 12 amino acids. Trimming removed 2 bases at V and 8 bases at J, with 9 bases between.

This chain uses TRBV5-1 with TRBJ2-7, with a possible D match to TRBD2 (5 bases). Germline CDR1 reads SGHRS; CDR2 reads YFSETQ. The CDR3 is made up of 15 amino acids. Between the trimmed V and J ends, which lost 4 bases and 5 bases, there was a span of 19 bases. The CDR3 protein is CASSPHGELNHEQYF. In nucleotides, the CDR3 is TGCGCCAGCAGCCCGCACGGGGAACTGAACCACGAGCAGTACTTC. Supplemented by reference TRBV5-1 and TRBJ2-7, the full variable domain reads KAGVTQTPRYLIKTRGQQVTLSCSPISGHRSVSWYQQTPGQGLQFLFEYFSETQRNKGNFPGRFSGRQFSNSRSEMNVSTLELGDSALYLCASSPHGELNHEQYFGPGTRLTVT.

This clonotype was detected many times. The V gene is TRBV20-1, the J gene TRBJ1-2, with TRBD1 matching 12 bases. V lost 6 bases and J lost 8; bases outside the gene matches: 13. Germline V gene lookup returns CDR1 DFQATT and CDR2 SNEGSKA (reference sequence). The CDR3 contains 15 residues. DNA for the CDR3: TGCAGTGCCATAGAACCGGGACAGGGGGCGCGCGGCTACACCTTC. Its protein is CSAIEPGQGARGYTF.

A single count supports this clonotype. The chain has TRBV7-3 and TRBJ1-6; no reliable D call. Trimming shortened V by 6 bases and J by 13 bases, and 16 bases separated the two germline ends. CDR1 is SGHTA, CDR2 FQGTGA, per germline. This CDR3 has 13 amino acids. The CDR3 here is CASSETHNAPLHF. The CDR3 bases are TGTGCCAGCAGTGAGACACATAATGCTCCCCTCCACTTT.

The CDR3 spells CASRPPAGGRTGELFF. In DNA, the CDR3 is TGTGCCAGCAGACCCCCTGCGGGGGGCCGTACCGGGGAGCTGTTTTTT. The chain is built from TRBV11-3 and TRBJ2-2; TRBD2 agrees at 8 bases. CDR1 and CDR2 from the germline V gene are SGHNT and YENEEA. The CDR3 loop spans 16 amino acids. Germline trimming cut 6 bases from V and 5 bases from J; bases unmatched to any gene: 11.

As to this clonotype: Germline is not matched at one junction end, which may reflect a read error. The rearrangement links TRBV7-9 to TRBJ1-2; D call uncertain. The CDR3 covers 15 residues. Germline loops: CDR1 SEHNR, CDR2 FQNEAQ (reference sequence). The CDR3 DNA follows: TGTGCCAGCACCTTAGCGCCATGGGTTTACCTTCGCTTCACCTTC. As protein: CASTLAPWVYLRFTF.